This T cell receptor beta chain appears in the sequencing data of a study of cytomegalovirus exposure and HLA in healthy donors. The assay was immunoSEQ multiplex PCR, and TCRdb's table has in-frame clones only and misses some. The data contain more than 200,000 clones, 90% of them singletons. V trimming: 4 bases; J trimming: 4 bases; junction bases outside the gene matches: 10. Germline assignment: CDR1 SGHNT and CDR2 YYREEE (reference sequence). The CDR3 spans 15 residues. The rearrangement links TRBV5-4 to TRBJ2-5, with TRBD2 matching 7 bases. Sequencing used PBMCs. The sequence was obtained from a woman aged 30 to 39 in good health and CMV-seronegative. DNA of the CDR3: TGTGCCAGCAGCCCGTTTGGCGGGAGTTCAGAGACCCAGTACTTC. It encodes CASSPFGGSSETQYF.